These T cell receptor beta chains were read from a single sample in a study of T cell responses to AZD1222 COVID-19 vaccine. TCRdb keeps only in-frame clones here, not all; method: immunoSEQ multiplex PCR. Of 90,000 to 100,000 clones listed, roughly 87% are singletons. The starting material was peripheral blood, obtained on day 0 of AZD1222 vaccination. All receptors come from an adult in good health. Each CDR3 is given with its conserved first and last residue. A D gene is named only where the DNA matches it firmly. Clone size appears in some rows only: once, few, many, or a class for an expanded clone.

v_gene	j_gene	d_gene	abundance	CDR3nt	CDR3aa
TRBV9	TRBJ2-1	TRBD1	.	TGTGCCAGCAGCGAGCCCCGGGACAGGGGGGGAAATGAGCAGTTCTTC	CASSEPRDRGGNEQFF
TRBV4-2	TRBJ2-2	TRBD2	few	TGTGCCAGCAGCCAAGAATTGGAGCTGGCGGGAGGTTCTGGAGGCGCCGGGGAGCTGTTTTTT	CASSQELELAGGSGGAGELFF
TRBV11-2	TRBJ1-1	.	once	TGTGCCAGCAGCTCCCACAGGGACCCGAACACTGAAGCTTTCTTT	CASSSHRDPNTEAFF
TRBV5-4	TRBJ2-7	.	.	TGTGCCAGCAGCCGGGTGGCGGGCAGGAGCTCCTACGAGCAGTACTTC	CASSRVAGRSSYEQYF
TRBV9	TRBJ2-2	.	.	TGTGCCAGCAGCGAGACCCTGGACTCCGGGGAGCTGTTTTTT	CASSETLDSGELFF
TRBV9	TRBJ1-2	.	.	TGTGCCAGCAGCCCGAAGGCCCTGCGGATGAACTATGGCTACACCTTC	CASSPKALRMNYGYTF
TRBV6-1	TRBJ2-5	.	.	TGTGCCAGCAGTGAAGTAGGAGATCCAGAGACCCAGTACTTC	CASSEVGDPETQYF
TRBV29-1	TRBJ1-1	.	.	TGCAGCGCTAGGACGGATATGAACACTGAAGCTTTCTTT	CSARTDMNTEAFF
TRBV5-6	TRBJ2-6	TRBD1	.	TGTGCCAGCAGCTTGTTTGCGGAAGGGGGCGCAACTGGGGCCAACGTCCTGACTTTC	CASSLFAEGGATGANVLTF
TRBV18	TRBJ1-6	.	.	TGTGCCAGCTCACCAATAGGAGGGGACTCTTATAATTCACCCCTCCACTTT	CASSPIGGDSYNSPLHF
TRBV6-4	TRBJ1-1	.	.	TGTGCCAGCAGTCGGGAAGGGAACACTGAAGCTTTCTTT	CASSREGNTEAFF
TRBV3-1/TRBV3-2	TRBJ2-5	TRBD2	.	TGTGCCAGCAGACAGATTAGCGGGGGGGCAATGGAGACCCAGTACTTC	CASRQISGGAMETQYF
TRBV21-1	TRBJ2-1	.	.	TGTGCCAGCAGCAAAGCTCAGGGGACAGGGTCGACCTGGGGGGACAATGAGCAGTTCTTC	CASSKAQGTGSTWGDNEQFF
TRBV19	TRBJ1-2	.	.	TGTGCCAGGGTGGACTATGGCTACACCTTC	CARVDYGYTF
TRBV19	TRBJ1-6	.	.	TGTGCCAGTAGTATCAGCAGTCAGGGCATCTCACCCCTCCACTTT	CASSISSQGISPLHF
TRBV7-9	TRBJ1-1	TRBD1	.	TGTGCCAGCAGCGCACGGGACAGGGCCAACACTGAAGCTTTCTTT	CASSARDRANTEAFF
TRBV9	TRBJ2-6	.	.	TGTGCCAGCGCCGGTAACGGGGCTGGGGCCAACGTCCTGACTTTC	CASAGNGAGANVLTF
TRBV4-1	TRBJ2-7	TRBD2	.	TGCGCCAGCAGCCAAGATGGTAGCGGGGGGTACTACGAGCAGTACTTC	CASSQDGSGGYYEQYF
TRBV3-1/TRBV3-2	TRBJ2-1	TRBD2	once	TGTGCCAGCAGCCACCATTATAGCGGGCCCTACAATGAGCAGTTCTTC	CASSHHYSGPYNEQFF
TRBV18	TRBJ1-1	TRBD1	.	TGTGCCAGCTCGGAGCGCGGGACAGAAAACACTGAAGCTTTCTTT	CASSERGTENTEAFF
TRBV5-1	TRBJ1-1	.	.	TGCGCCAGCAGCTCGGGGACCGGGGGGACTGAAGCTTTCTTT	CASSSGTGGTEAFF
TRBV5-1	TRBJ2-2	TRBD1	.	TGTGCCAGCAGCTTGGCCGTGGCAGGGGGCTTAACCGGGGAGCTGTTTTTT	CASSLAVAGGLTGELFF
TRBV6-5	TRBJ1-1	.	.	TGTGCCAGCAGTTACTCGGCATTCTCTGAAGCTTTCTTT	CASSYSAFSEAFF
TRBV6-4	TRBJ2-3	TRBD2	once	TGTGCCAGCAGTGTCACTAGCGGGATCGCAGATACGCAGTATTTT	CASSVTSGIADTQYF
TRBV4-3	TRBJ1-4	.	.	TGCGCCAGCAGCCAAGAGGGGAGGGTTAGTGAAAAACTGTTTTTT	CASSQEGRVSEKLFF